The 5 T cell receptor beta chains presented below share a single source sample, sequenced in a study of T cells in Graves' hyperthyroidism and ophthalmopathy. Authors of the study amplified TCR beta CDR3 regions from RNA transcripts. Using the HTBI primer set, a first-round RT-PCR was run on the TCR CDR3. TCRdb independently ran MiXCR on the multiplex PCR reads; one entry per CDR3 protein. The sample has about 690,000 distinct CDR3 sequences; around 16% are singletons. The sample comprised blood. These receptor sequences come from a middle-aged man with Graves' hyperthyroidism.

This clonotype was detected many times. The rearrangement uses TRBV29-1 and TRBJ2-1; D may be TRBD2 (6 bases). V lost 4 bases and J 7 bases, leaving 14 bases between the germline ends. This CDR3 has 13 amino acids. Germline V CDR1 and CDR2: SQVTM, ANQGSEA. The CDR3 spells CSVGVAGRNEQFF. CDR3 DNA sequence: TGCAGCGTTGGAGTGGCGGGACGGAATGAGCAGTTCTTC.

The CDR3 coding sequence is TGTGCCAGCAGCGTAATGTCCGAGGGTGAAAAACTGTTTTTT. Protein: CASSVMSEGEKLFF. V usage is TRBV9 and J usage is TRBJ1-4; no definite D call. The length of the CDR3 is 14 residues. The germline gives CDR1 SGDLS, CDR2 YYNGEE. Trimming took 1 base from V and 7 from J, leaving 11 bases between them.

This clonotype was recorded many times. The gene calls are TRBV12-3 or TRBV12-4 and TRBJ2-3; D not certain. Trimming took off 5 bases at V and 1 base at J, with 16 bases between the two ends. The CDR3 consists of 16 residues. This chain's CDR3 is CASSPLRYYGTDTQYF. CDR3 in DNA: TGTGCCAGCAGTCCTCTTAGGTACTATGGCACAGATACGCAGTATTTT.

This clonotype was detected many times. The chain combines TRBV10-3 with TRBJ2-6, with 11 positions matching TRBD1. This CDR3 has 16 residues. Trimming at V came to 11 bases and at J to 2 bases, leaving 8 bases not matched to a gene. Per the germline V gene, CDR1 is ENHRY and CDR2 is SYGVKD. The CDR3 DNA reads as TGTGCCGTCCGGGACAGGGGGGATCCTGGGGCCAACGTCCTGACTTTC. Amino acid sequence: CAVRDRGDPGANVLTF.

This clonotype was counted ten times or more. The chain recombines TRBV28 with TRBJ2-1; D is unresolved. Between the trimmed V and J ends, which lost 7 bases and 3 bases, there was a span of 13 bases. The V gene's germline CDR1 is MDHEN and CDR2 SYDVKM. CDR3 length equals 14 residues. The CDR3: CASIHEGVYNEQFF. The CDR3 DNA sequence: TGTGCCAGCATCCACGAAGGCGTCTACAATGAGCAGTTCTTC.